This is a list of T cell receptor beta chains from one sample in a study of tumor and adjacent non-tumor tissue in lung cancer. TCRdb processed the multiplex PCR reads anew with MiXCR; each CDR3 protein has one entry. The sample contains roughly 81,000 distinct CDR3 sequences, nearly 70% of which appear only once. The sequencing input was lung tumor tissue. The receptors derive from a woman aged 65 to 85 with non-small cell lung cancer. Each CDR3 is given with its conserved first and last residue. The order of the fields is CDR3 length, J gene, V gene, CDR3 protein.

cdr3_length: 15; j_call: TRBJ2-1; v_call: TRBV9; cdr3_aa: CASSLLAGVYNEQFF
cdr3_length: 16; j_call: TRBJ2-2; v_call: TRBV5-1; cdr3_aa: CASSQNYGTNTGELFF
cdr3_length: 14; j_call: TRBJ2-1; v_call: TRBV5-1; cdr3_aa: CASGVGTSPGLSFF
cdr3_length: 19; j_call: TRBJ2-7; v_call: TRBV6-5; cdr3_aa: CASSYSLVDQDTSSYEQYF
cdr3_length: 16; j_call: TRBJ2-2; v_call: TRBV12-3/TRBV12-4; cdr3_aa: CASQTAYTRNTEELFF
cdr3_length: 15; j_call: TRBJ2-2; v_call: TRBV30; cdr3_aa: CACSSLGLAVGELFF
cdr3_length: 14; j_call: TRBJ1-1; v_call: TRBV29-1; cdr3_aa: CSVGLGREDTEAFF
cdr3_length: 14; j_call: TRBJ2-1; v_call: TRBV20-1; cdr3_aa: CSAELAALRHEQFF
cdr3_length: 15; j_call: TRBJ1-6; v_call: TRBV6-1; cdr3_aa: CASSEVQGANLPLQF
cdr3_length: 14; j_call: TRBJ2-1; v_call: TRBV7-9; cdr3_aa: CASSSIRARNEQFF
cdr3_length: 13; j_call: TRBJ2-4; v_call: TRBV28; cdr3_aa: CVSRDSGKNIQYF
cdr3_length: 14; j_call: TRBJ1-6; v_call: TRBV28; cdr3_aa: CVSEATAGDLPLHF
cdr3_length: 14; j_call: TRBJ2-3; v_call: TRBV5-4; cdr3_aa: CASSLTDSTDMQYF
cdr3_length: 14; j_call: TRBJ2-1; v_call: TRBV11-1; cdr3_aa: CASCPREGRHERFF
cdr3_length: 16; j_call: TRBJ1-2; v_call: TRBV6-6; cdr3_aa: CASRQVTLSLNYGYTF
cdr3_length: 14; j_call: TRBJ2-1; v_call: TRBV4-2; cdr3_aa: CASSQDGLAVPPFF
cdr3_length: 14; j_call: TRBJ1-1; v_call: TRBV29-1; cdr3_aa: CSVRRTRRDTEAFF
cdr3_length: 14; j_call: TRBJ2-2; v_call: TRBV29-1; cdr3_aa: CGVDFASSTGELFF
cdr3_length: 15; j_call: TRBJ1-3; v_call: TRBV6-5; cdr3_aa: CASSYSYGFGNTINF
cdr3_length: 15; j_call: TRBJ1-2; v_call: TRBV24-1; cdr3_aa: CATSDPGSSSYGYTF
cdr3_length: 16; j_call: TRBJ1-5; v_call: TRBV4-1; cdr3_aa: CASSQIGGGSNQPQHF
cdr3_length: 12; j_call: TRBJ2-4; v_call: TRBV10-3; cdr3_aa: CANGTGQNIQYF
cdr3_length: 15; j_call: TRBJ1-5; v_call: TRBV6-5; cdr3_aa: CANRSGQGNNQPQHF
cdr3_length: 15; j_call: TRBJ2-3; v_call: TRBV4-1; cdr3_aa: CASSHPHRFTDTQYF
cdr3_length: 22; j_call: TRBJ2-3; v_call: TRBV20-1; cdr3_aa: CSAPFRDSDRLAAYYSTDTQYF
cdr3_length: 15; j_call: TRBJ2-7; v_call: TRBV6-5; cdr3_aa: CANSYSGHQGHEQYF
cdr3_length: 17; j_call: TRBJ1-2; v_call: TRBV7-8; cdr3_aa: CASSSKFLGNMYHGYTF
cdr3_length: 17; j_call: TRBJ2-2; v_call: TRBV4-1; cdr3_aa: CASSLQQGQGDTGELFF
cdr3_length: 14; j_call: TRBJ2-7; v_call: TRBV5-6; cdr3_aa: CASTLDYTSYEQYF
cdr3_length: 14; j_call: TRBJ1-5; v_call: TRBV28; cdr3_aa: CASGTGFGNKPQHF
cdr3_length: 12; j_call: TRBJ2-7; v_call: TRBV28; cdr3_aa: CASSPSGNEQYF
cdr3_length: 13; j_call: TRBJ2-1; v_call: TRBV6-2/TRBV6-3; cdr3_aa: CPSSYSLGNGQFF
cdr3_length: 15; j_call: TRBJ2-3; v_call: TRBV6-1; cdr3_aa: CASRRLAEGTDTQYF
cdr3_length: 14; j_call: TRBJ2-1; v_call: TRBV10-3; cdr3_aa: CANSPGLEDNEQIF
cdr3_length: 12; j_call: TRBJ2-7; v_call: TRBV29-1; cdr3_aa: CSTGGTLYEQYF
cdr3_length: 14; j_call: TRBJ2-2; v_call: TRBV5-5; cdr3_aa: CVSNSTGDTGELFF
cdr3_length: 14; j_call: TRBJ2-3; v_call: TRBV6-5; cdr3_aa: CVSTTGSFLDTQYF
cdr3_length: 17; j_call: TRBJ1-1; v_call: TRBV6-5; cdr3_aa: CASIYSGPVGENTEAFF
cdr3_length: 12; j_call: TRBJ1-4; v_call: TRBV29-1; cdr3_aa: CSTGQGDEKLFF
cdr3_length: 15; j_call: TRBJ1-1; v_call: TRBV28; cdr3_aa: CASSFDPGGVTEAFF
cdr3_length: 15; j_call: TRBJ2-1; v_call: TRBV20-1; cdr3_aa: CSTRDIRQGANEQFF
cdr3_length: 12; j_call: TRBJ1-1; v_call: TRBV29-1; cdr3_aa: CSIVRAETEAFF
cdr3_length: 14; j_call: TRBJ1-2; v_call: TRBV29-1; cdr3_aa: CIVQSNPDTYGYTF